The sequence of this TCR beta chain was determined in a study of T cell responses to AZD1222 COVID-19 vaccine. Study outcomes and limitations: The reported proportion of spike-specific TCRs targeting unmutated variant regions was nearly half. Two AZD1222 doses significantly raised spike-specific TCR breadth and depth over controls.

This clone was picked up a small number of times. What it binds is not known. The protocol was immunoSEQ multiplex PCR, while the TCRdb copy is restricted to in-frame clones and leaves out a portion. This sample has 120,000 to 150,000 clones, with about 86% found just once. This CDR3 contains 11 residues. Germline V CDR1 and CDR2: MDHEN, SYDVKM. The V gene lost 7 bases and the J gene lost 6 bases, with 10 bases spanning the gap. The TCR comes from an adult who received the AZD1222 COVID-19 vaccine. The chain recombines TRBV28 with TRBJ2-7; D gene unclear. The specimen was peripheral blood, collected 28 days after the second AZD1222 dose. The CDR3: CASTTVAEQYF. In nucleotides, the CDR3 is TGTGCCAGCACAACCGTAGCCGAGCAGTACTTC.